This T cell receptor (beta chain) was recovered during a study of tissue T cells after allogeneic stem cell transplantation. Study-level findings and limits: Shared clones across patients were few; motif clustering revealed tissue-specific shared signatures.

Produced via immunoSEQ multiplex PCR; TCRdb's table is partial and in-frame only. The sample consists of 9,000 to 10,000 clones, more than 50% of them appearing once. Notes on this clone: Its antigen is undetermined.

This TCR derives from a woman between 18 and 49 years old with breast cancer. Specimen: tissue from the jejunum, collected at autopsy.

The DNA for the CDR3 is TGTGCCAGTAGCTGGGGGGATCTGAGGGCAGATACGCAGTATTTT. Translated, it gives CASSWGDLRADTQYF. The chain links TRBV19 to TRBJ2-3; a weak D match, TRBD2 (6 bases). Germline V gives CDR1 LNHDA, CDR2 SQIVND (reference sequence). V was cut by 6 bases and J by 4 bases, with 17 bases left in between. The CDR3 totals 15 residues.